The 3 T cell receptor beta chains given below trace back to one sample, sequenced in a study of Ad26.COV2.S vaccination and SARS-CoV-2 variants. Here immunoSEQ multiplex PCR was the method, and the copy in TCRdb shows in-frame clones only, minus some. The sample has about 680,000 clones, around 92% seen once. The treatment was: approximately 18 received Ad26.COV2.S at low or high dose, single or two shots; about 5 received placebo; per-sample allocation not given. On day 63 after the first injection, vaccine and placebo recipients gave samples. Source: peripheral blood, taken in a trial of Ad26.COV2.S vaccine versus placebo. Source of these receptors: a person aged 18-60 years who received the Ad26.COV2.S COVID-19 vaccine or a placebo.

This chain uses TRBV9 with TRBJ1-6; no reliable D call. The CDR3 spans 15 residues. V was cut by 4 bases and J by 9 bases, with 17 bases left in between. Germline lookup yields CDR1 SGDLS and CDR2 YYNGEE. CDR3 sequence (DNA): TGTGCCAGCAGCCCCTCGGCCCCGACGGGTTCACCCCTCCACTTT. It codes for CASSPSAPTGSPLHF. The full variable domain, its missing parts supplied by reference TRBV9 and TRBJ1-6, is DSGVTQTPKHLITATGQRVTLRCSPRSGDLSVYWYQQSLDQGLQFLIQYYNGEERAKGNILERFSAQQFPDLHSELNLSSLELGDSALYFCASSPSAPTGSPLHFGNGTRLTVT.

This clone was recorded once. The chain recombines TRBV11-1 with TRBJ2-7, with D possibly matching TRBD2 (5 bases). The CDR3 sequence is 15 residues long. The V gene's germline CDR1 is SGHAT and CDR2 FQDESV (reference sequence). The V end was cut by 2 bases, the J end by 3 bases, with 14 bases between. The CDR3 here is CASSLHTRPLYEQYF. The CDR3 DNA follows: TGTGCCAGCAGCTTACATACTAGGCCCCTCTACGAGCAGTACTTC.

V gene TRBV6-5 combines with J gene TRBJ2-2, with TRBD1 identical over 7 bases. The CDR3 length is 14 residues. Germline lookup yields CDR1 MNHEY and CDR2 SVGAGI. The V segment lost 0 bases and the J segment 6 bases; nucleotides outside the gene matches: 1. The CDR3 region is CASSYSTGPGELFF. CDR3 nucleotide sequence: TGTGCCAGCAGTTACTCGACAGGGCCCGGGGAGCTGTTTTTT.